This T cell receptor beta chain originates from a study of shared clonotypes between healthy human individuals (dated by TCRdb to about 2020). Notes on the research overall: Three men and two women, aged 18 to 49 years, made up the cohort. The study deeply sequenced blood TCR repertoires of five healthy adults to estimate repertoire size and the extent of clonotype sharing between individuals. Leukapheresis yielded between about 0.8 and 9.5 billion PBMCs per donor. For each donor, CD4 naive and CD4 memory were each run on three plates, CD8 naive on two plates, and CD8 memory on one plate. Libraries were prepared and TCR repertoires were sequenced by different laboratories using diverse techniques, in order to increase sequencing depth and limit assay-specific biases. The full study reports these points: When a few donors were compared, the shared fraction of clonotypes was 5% to 6.5% for naive CD4, 3.5% to 4% for naive CD8, 2.3% for memory CD4, and 0.4% for memory CD8. The genetic and exposure-history diversity represented was limited by the small number of donors. Sampling was restricted to blood, and TCR repertoires in tissues likely differ from the TCR repertoires found in blood. Pairwise subsampling indicated that sequencing depth was expected to affect the degree of clonotype sharing among donors. Rarefaction of sorted-subset datasets indicated incomplete sequencing despite the large sequencing depth. Higher generation probabilities were observed for clonotypes shared by all four sorted-subset donors than for non-shared clonotypes. Larger estimated clonotype richness was generally found for naive subsets than for memory subsets.

CD8 naive samples were CD45RO-negative cells positively selected for CCR7, giving a CD45RA+CCR7+ population that excluded TemRA cells. The donors were healthy, HIV-negative adults with no recently reported acute infections or vaccinations. All donors were Caucasian adults living in Nashville, Tennessee, USA. Blood was obtained by leukapheresis, after which PBMCs were separated by Ficoll-Histopaque density gradient centrifugation and cryopreserved in liquid nitrogen vapor phase. Analytical flow cytometry was used to check the purity and quantity of each magnetically sorted T cell population. Each sorted fraction had its genomic DNA isolated and then quantified by UV absorbance on a Nanodrop 2000c. The cysteine opens and the phenylalanine closes a CDR3 of 17 amino acids. Only the CDR3 region is kept as DNA, spanning 51 bases read in frame from base 1. Via the germline V gene, CDR1 is SGHTA and CDR2 FQGNSA. Germline trimming: 0 bases from V, 4 bases from J; junction bases outside gene matches: 7.

Using the deep immunoSEQ assay, multiplex PCR amplified TCR CDR3 regions from genomic DNA. Genomic DNA extracted from each cell subset was distributed evenly over all wells of several immunoSEQ 96-well plates, and each plate served as one replicate. For sorted subsets, each replicate PCR was loaded with 200 ng genomic DNA, equivalent to 25,000 to 35,000 T cell genomes. Purified libraries were quantified with a Qubit 3.0 fluorometer, sized on a Bioanalyzer 2100, and re-quantified with the KAPA Library Quantification kit. Every immunoSEQ 96-well plate was sequenced on a dedicated single-read 150-cycle Illumina NextSeq 550 flow cell. In the authors' own workflow: Because the immunoSEQ output included only junctional sequences and no quality scores, the filtering could not be the same as the filtering used for full-length reads. To assign V/J genes and CDR3, sequences were annotated against IMGT germline references using PyIR, a Python wrapper for IgBLAST v1.9. Any read was removed if the V/J assignment was weak (E-value above 1e-6), the CDR3 was missing, or the read contained stop codons, out-of-frame junctions, or ambiguous translated residues. A V3J clonotype was defined by an identical inferred V gene, J gene, and CDR3 amino acid sequence. Percentage overlap between repertoires was calculated by dividing the number of shared unique clonotypes by the size of the smaller repertoire. RTK rarefaction, the Chao1 estimator, and Recon v2.1 estimates of unobserved clonotypes were used to assess repertoire richness. Generation probabilities for all TCRbeta clonotypes obtained by the gDNA method from four donors were computed using OLGA. Here the immuneACCESS table is served through TCRdb, limited to in-frame sequences with V and J called. Missing clones are a known gap in these copies; in checked studies unresolved V genes cover under half, and the rest lacks a known reason. The V and J calls and the clone size are those of that table, but D and trimming were determined from the DNA. The table for this sample lists around 610,000 clones; roughly 96% of them were counted only once. The ten top clones hold 0.095% to 0.13% of the sample.

In regard to this clone: Its antigen has not been determined. Base qualities were left out, and no much larger clone turns up one base away.

The specimen sequenced was naive CD8+ T cells sorted from blood. The sample's cell subset or site, from its label and the paper: CD45RA+CCR7+. The TCR sequence derives from a woman aged 25 to 39 in good health. The chain is assembled from TRBV7-2 and TRBJ2-3; 10 bases in the junction line up with TRBD2. The DNA sequence reads TGTGCCAGCAGCTTAGCGTGGCTAGCGGGAGCCCCAGATACGCAGTATTTT. Its protein reads: CASSLAWLAGAPDTQYF.